This T cell receptor (beta chain) stems from a study of identical twins. TCRdb called the 5' RACE reads again in MiXCR, with one record for every CDR3 protein. This table holds around 960,000 distinct CDR3 sequences, roughly an eighth found once. This CDR3 contains 13 residues. Germline assignment: CDR1 KGHDR and CDR2 SFDVKD. Trimming left V 6 bases short and J 5 bases short, with 12 bases between. Of note for this clonotype: The antigen remains unidentified.

The study, taken as a whole, reports: One should note that invariant MAIT and iNKT cells could partly confound zero-insertion analyses. Twin sharing of out-of-frame TCR alpha was underestimated by models in monozygotic pairs.

These data also formed part of another study, on yellow fever vaccine responses in identical twins. As reported in that work: Twins' vaccine T cell responses were reported to seem partly convergent and partly personalized.

The chain couples TRBV24-1 to TRBJ1-1; D perhaps matches TRBD1 (5 bases). Sequencing was done on a sample of PBMCs. This clonotype was obtained from a woman under 30 in good health. CDR3 amino acids: CATSTVGRTEAFF. The CDR3 DNA reads TGTGCCACCAGTACGGTGGGGCGGACTGAAGCTTTCTTT.